Sequencing of this T cell receptor beta chain was carried out in a study of OX40 agonist ivuxolimab in advanced cancers. Study in general: People who had prior anti-PD-1, anti-PD-L1 or anti-CTLA-4 therapy could take part, and 35% to 50% had some.

Turning to this clone: Its antigen is undetermined.

Method: immunoSEQ multiplex PCR; TCRdb's copy keeps in-frame clones and lacks some. Of 70,000 or so clones in the sample, about nine tenths were seen once. General observations from the study: Researchers did not establish what antigens the expanded peripheral T cells target. Averaged across samples, CD8+ T cells carried more expanded clones than CD4+ did. At 0.1 to 3.0 mg/kg, CD4+ and CD8+ blood T cells expanded clonally by week 6.

Germline V gene data show CDR1 as MNHNS and CDR2 as SASEGT. There are 15 residues in the CDR3. The trim removed 0 bases at V and 7 bases at J, leaving 9 bases unmatched. The sample consisted of CD4+ or CD8+ T cells sorted from blood, taken in a trial of the OX40 agonist ivuxolimab. V and J are TRBV6-1 and TRBJ2-7; 7 bases fit TRBD1. The sequence was obtained from an adult with an advanced solid tumor such as melanoma, head and neck, liver or kidney cancer. The CDR3 nucleotides read TGTGCCAGCAGTGAAGCCGAGACAGGGAGATGGGAGCAGTACTTC. The encoded protein is CASSEAETGRWEQYF.